This entry describes one TCR beta chain. The specificity of this receptor is unknown. The input lacks base qualities; no much larger clone sits a single base away. This sample was taken from a study of beta chain features in type 1 diabetes (dated by TCRdb to the late 2010s). For the study in its entirety: Mean age, gender distribution, total cell number and subset yield were not different between patients and healthy donors. Regulatory and stem cell-like memory subsets were obtained from only 8 patients and roughly 8 healthy donors, while naive and central memory subsets were obtained from all 30 or so donors. The study compared the TCRB repertoires of sorted circulating CD4+ T cell subsets in recently diagnosed type 1 diabetes patients with those in matched healthy donors. A total of about 100,000,000 sorted cells were examined across all samples, and RNA yield correlated strongly with the number of cells per subset.

Each donor gave one peripheral blood draw, averaging approximately 0.12 L, which was collected into heparinised tubes. A BD FACSAria II and a panel including CD45RO, CCR7, CD25, CD127, CD95 and CD27 were used to sort naive, central memory, regulatory and stem cell-like memory CD4+ T cells. A purity above 98% was achieved for all sorted populations. PBMCs were isolated immediately by Lymphoprep density gradient centrifugation and stained directly without culture. Samples were stained and sorted in pairs, with one healthy donor and one patient per experiment, so that batch effects were minimized. From the cysteine up to the phenylalanine, the CDR3 has a length of 16 residues. Only the CDR3 portion is preserved as DNA: 48 bases, with reading frame beginning at the first base. V trim: 2 bases; J trim: 2 bases; unmatched bases: 8. CDR1 and CDR2, looked up from the germline V gene, are SGDLS and YYNGEE.

The entire amount of isolated RNA was reverse transcribed using the High Capacity cDNA Reverse Transcription Kit, so the sequenced TCRB transcripts were expressed ones. Naive, central memory and regulatory T cell samples underwent deep immunoSEQ sequencing, averaging around 4 million total reads per sample. After sorted cells were lysed in RLT buffer, RNA was extracted with DNase-treated RNeasy Micro or Mini kits, with the choice depending on cell number. To prevent cross-contamination, every cell subset was processed on its own, while patient and healthy donor samples were processed together. Using the immunoSEQ multiplex PCR, TCRB sequences were amplified from cDNA into 87-bp fragments spanning the CDR3 region. Sequencing of the amplicons was done on the Illumina HiSeq platform. The study's processing was this. Synthetic template baselines were used to correct PCR bias computationally, reads within Hamming distance 2 were collapsed together, and singletons that could not be merged were discarded. Reads were aligned against IMGT to assign V, D and J genes, CDR3 length and insertions or deletions at six rearrangement sites. Clonotype counts were normalized to sorted cell number within each subset before computing true diversity and Gini coefficients with the tcR R package. The overlap coefficient, calculated on TCRB nucleotide sequences, was used to quantify repertoire sharing. Out-of-frame TCRB sequences from naive cells were analyzed as a proxy for the pre-selection repertoire. In its TCRdb copy, this immuneACCESS table keeps in-frame sequences only and misses some clones. Where compared with another copy, unresolved V genes explain less than half of these, and the others have no known cause. The D gene and trimming were derived from the DNA, and the V and J assignments and clone size from that table. The sample records some 410,000 clones, about 15% of which are singletons. The leading ten clones occupy around 0.039% of the sample.

General conclusions and limits of the study: PCR may preferentially amplify shorter templates, but because patient and control samples were amplified and corrected together, any resulting skew would affect both groups equally. Because cDNA rather than genomic DNA was sequenced, highly expressing activated cells could have been over-represented, although no difference in activation and CD3 levels was found between groups. Fewer insertions and more nucleotide deletions at VDJ recombination sites were observed in patients with type 1 diabetes, implying thymic rearrangement abnormalities. Because small numbers of individuals were included in the HLA sub-analyses, any influence of HLA type on TCRB rearrangement was left unresolved. The naive, central memory and regulatory TCRB repertoires appeared to resemble one another more closely among patients than among healthy donors. Type 1 diabetes patients showed a moderate but significant shortening of TCRB CDR3 length in all four CD4+ subsets.

The sample taken for sequencing was naive CD4+ T cells from blood. Interpreted using the paper, the cell subset or site label stands for: true naive CD4+ T cells. The receptor's source is a man younger than 40 in good health. The V and J genes are TRBV9 and TRBJ2-3; 7 bases in the junction line up with TRBD2. The bases are TGTGCCAGCAGCGTCATTGGACTAGTTAACACAGATACGCAGTATTTT. Translated, this is CASSVIGLVNTDTQYF.